This TCR beta chain is from a study of regulatory and conventional T cells in RAG deficiency. This CDR3 is 13 amino acids long. Trimming took 5 bases from V and 7 from J, leaving 12 bases between them. Germline V CDR1 and CDR2: SNHLY, FYNNEI. Sequenced by immunoSEQ multiplex PCR; TCRdb stores in-frame clones only, minus some. The sample carries 34,000 or so clones, about 88% recorded once. The same sample was also used in a study of regulatory T cells. That study adds: Primers: 52 TRBV forward and 13 TRBJ reverse. Skewed V and J usage and few unique V-J pairs marked patient repertoires, most in Tregs.

Sequencing input: CD8+ T cells sorted from blood. This TCR was sampled from a human donor in good health. The chain uses TRBV2 and TRBJ2-1; possible D gene TRBD2, 5 bases. The CDR3 reads CASSPAELNEQFF. As DNA, the CDR3 is TGTGCCAGCAGTCCAGCGGAGTTAAATGAGCAGTTCTTC.